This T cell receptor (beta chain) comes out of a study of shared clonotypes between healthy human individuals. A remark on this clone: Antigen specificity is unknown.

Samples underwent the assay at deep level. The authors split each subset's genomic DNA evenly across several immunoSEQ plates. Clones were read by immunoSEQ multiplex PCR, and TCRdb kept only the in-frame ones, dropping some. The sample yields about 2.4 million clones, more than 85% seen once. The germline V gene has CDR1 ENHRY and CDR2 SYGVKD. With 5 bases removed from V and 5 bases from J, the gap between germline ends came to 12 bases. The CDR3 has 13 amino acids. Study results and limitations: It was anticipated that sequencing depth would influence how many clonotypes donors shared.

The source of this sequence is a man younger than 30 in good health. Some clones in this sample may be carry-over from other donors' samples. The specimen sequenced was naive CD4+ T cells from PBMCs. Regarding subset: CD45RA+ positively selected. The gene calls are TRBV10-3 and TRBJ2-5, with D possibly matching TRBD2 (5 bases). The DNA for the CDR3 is TGTGCCATCAGTACAGAGGGCCGGGAGACCCAGTACTTC. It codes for CAISTEGRETQYF.